Described below is a single T cell receptor beta chain sequence and its context. The antigen remains unidentified. This sample stems from a study of Ad26.COV2.S vaccination and SARS-CoV-2 variants. Turning to the study itself: Within the COV1001 Ad26.COV2.S trial arm, the donor was enrolled.

The protocol was immunoSEQ multiplex PCR, while the TCRdb copy is restricted to in-frame clones and leaves out a portion. The table records 350,000 to 450,000 clones, 89% of them present only once. Study results and limitations: The TCR breadth and depth analyses may have produced an underestimate of total T cell responses. Comparable non-spike TCR breadth was observed in vaccine and placebo recipients. Vaccinees reportedly had broad spike-specific CD8+ and CD4+ T cell responses.

Per germline, CDR1 SGDLS and CDR2 YYNGEE. Trimming cost V 0 bases and J 5 bases, with 5 bases left between them. The CDR3 consists of 13 residues. The treatment is: roughly 18 received Ad26.COV2.S at low or high dose, single or two shots; roughly five received placebo; per-sample allocation not given. Sampling happened 63 days after the first vaccine or placebo injection. The chain combines TRBV9 with TRBJ2-2; D gene uncertain. The clonotype comes from a person aged 18 to 59 who received the Ad26.COV2.S COVID-19 vaccine or a placebo. The material sequenced was peripheral blood, taken in a trial of Ad26.COV2.S vaccine versus placebo. The CDR3 region has the DNA TGTGCCAGCAGCGTAGAGGCGACCGGGGAGCTGTTTTTT. It yields the protein CASSVEATGELFF.